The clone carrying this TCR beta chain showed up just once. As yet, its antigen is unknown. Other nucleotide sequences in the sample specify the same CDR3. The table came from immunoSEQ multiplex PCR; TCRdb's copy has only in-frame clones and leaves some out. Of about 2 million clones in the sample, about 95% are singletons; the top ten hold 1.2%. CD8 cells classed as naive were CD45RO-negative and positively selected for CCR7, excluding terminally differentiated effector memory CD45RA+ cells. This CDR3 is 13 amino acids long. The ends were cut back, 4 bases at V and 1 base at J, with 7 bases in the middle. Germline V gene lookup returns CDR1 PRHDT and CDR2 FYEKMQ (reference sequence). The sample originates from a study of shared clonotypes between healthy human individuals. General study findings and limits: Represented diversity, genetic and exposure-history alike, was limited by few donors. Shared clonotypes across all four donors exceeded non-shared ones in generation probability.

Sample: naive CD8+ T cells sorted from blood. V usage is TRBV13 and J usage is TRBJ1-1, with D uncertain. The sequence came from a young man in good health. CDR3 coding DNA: TGTGCCAGCAGCTCGGAGGGGAACACTGAAGCTTTCTTT. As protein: CASSSEGNTEAFF. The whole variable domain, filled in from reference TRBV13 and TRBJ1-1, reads AAGVIQSPRHLIKEKRETATLKCYPIPRHDTVYWYQQGPGQDPQFLISFYEKMQSDKGSIPDRFSAQQFSDYHSELNMSSLELGDSALYFCASSSEGNTEAFFGQGTRLTVV.